In this sample, the clone carrying this TCR beta chain turned up many times. Its antigen is as yet unknown. Donors gave about 10 milliliters of peripheral blood apiece. The data derive from a study of blood T cells in healthy people across ages. Sample-barcoded 5' priming and a J-beta primer mix drove a second PCR of about 7 to 12 cycles. TCRdb re-derived calls from the 5' RACE reads in MiXCR, one entry per CDR3 protein. The table includes some 670,000 distinct CDR3 sequences, around 50% detected once. Study-level points and caveats: Estimates of total diversity, which came from one million sequenced T cells, were considered to be underestimates.

CDR1 is MNHNY and CDR2 is SVGAGI in the germline V gene (reference sequence). V shed 5 bases and J 2 bases; nucleotides not matched to a gene: 12. The CDR3 is made up of 17 amino acids. This receptor was obtained from a woman older than 75 in good health. V gene TRBV6-6 combines with J gene TRBJ2-4, with 7 bases aligning to TRBD1. The sequenced sample consisted of blood. DNA of the CDR3: TGTGCCAGCAGTAAGACAGGGAGCGACGTGACCAAAAACATTCAGTACTTC. This codes for CASSKTGSDVTKNIQYF.